This T cell receptor beta chain derives from a study of CD8 T cells in Susac syndrome. J gave up 4 bases and V 5 bases, and 3 bases lay outside the gene matches. CDR1 DFQATT and CDR2 SNEGSKA come from the germline V gene (reference sequence). The CDR3 length is 12 residues. RNA amounts of about 0.5 to 1 ug underwent reverse transcription with random hexamers. TCRdb fed the immunoSEQ multiplex PCR reads into MiXCR, producing one record per CDR3 protein. The table has about 240,000 distinct CDR3 sequences, almost 97% seen once; the top ten hold approximately 0.1%. The sequence was collected from a human donor with Susac syndrome. V and J are TRBV20-1 and TRBJ2-3; TRBD2 agrees at 7 bases. Input material: CD4+ T cells from PBMCs. Written as DNA, the CDR3 is TGCAGTGCTGGCGGACTAGCAGATACGCAGTATTTT. Its protein product is CSAGGLADTQYF.